These 20 T cell receptor beta chains originate from one sample sequenced in a study of shared clonotypes between healthy human individuals. Produced via immunoSEQ multiplex PCR; TCRdb's table is partial and in-frame only. The sample shows around 83,000 clones, about 61% of them seen only once. Material: memory CD8+ T cells sorted from blood. Subset specified: CD45RO+ cells pooled with CCR7-negative TemRA cells. The receptors here all came from a young man in good health.

The chain employs TRBV1 and TRBJ1-5. TRBV1 is shown as a pseudogene. This CDR3 region has 18 residues. DNA of the CDR3: TGCACCAGCAGCCAAGGGAGCTTGGAAAGCAATAGCAATCAGCCCCAGCATTTT. Amino acids: CTSSQGSLESNSNQPQHF.

The chain joins TRBV4-1 to TRBJ2-5; 8 bases match TRBD2. The germline V gene has CDR1 MGHRA and CDR2 YSYEKL. Trimming removed 2 bases from V and 5 bases from J; junction bases left unmatched: 4. This CDR3 has 14 residues. The DNA for the CDR3 is TGCGCCAGCAGCCAAACTAGCGGCGGGGAGACCCAGTACTTC. The encoded protein is CASSQTSGGETQYF.

The chain combines TRBV5-5 with TRBJ2-5; D is unclear. The ends were cut back, 2 bases at V and 1 base at J, with 6 bases in the middle. CDR1 is SGHKS, CDR2 YYEKEE, per germline (reference sequence). The CDR3 contains 13 residues. CDR3 bases: TGTGCCAGCAGCTTTATCCGCCAAGAGACCCAGTACTTC. It encodes CASSFIRQETQYF.

CDR3 nucleotide sequence: TGTGCCAGCAGCCACGGGGCGGGCTACGAGCAGTACTTC. This translates into CASSHGAGYEQYF. The rearrangement links TRBV11-2 to TRBJ2-7; D assignment may be TRBD1 or TRBD2 (5 bases each). Deletions cut 5 bases from V and 3 bases from J, with 11 bases between. The CDR3 runs to 13 residues. Germline V lookup: CDR1 SGHAT, CDR2 FQNNGV.

The V gene is TRBV6-1, the J gene TRBJ2-6; D perhaps matches TRBD2 (6 bases). V was pared by 3 bases and J by 3 bases, with 9 bases between. CDR1 and CDR2 (germline): MNHNS, SASEGT. This CDR3 has 15 residues. The CDR3: CASSDVGGGANVLTF. CDR3 in DNA: TGTGCCAGCAGTGATGTGGGAGGTGGGGCCAACGTCCTGACTTTC.

This clone was detected only a few times. The chain has TRBV7-9 and TRBJ2-1; a weak D match, TRBD1 (5 bases). This CDR3 has 16 residues. The germline V gene encodes CDR1 SEHNR and CDR2 FQNEAQ (reference sequence). V was trimmed by 5 bases and J by 1 base, leaving 15 bases between them. As DNA, the CDR3 is TGTGCCAGCAGCCCCCGCGCAGGGCAGTCCTACAATGAGCAGTTCTTC. This codes for CASSPRAGQSYNEQFF.

The chain combines TRBV25-1 with TRBJ2-1; 11 nucleotides line up with TRBD1. Per the germline V gene, CDR1 is MGHDK and CDR2 is SYGVNS. V was clipped by 1 base and J by 3 bases; unmatched bases: 5. The CDR3 runs 17 residues. In DNA, the CDR3 is TGTGCCAGCAGTGAATCGGTGGGACAGGGGGACTACAATGAGCAGTTCTTC. Amino acids: CASSESVGQGDYNEQFF.

This chain connects TRBV7-2 to TRBJ2-7; the D gene is possibly TRBD1 (6 bases). Germline V lookup: CDR1 SGHTA, CDR2 FQGNSA. V was trimmed by 1 base and J by 2 bases, leaving 12 bases between them. This CDR3 is 15 amino acids long. CDR3 DNA sequence: TGTGCCAGCAGCTTAGTACCAGGGGCCACCTACGAGCAGTACTTC. It yields the protein CASSLVPGATYEQYF.

This clone has more than one count but fewer than ten. The V call is TRBV19, the J call TRBJ1-1, with no clear D. V shed 3 bases and J shed 7 bases, with 6 bases lying between them. Germline CDR1 is LNHDA and CDR2 is SQIVND (reference sequence). The CDR3 runs to 11 residues. Written as DNA, the CDR3 is TGTGCCAGTAGTATCTGGGATGAAGCTTTCTTT. Protein sequence: CASSIWDEAFF.

This chain uses TRBV7-9 with TRBJ2-3; D gene unclear. Trimming removed 5 bases from V and 0 bases from J, with 6 bases in between. Germline V gene data show CDR1 as SEHNR and CDR2 as FQNEAQ (reference sequence). The CDR3 covers 13 residues. CDR3 residues: CASSLDSTDTQYF. Here the CDR3 DNA reads TGTGCCAGCAGCCTCGACAGCACAGATACGCAGTATTTT.

The J gene is TRBJ2-3, the V gene TRBV7-9, with unresolved D. The CDR3 totals 12 residues. Trimming shortened V by 3 bases and J by 6 bases, and 7 bases separated the two germline ends. CDR1 and CDR2 (germline): SEHNR, FQNEAQ (reference sequence). The CDR3 DNA is TGTGCCAGCAGCTTTCCCCTTGATACGCAGTATTTT. Amino acids: CASSFPLDTQYF.

The gene calls are TRBV28 and TRBJ2-7; a possible D gene is TRBD1 (5 bases). Germline CDR1 is MDHEN and CDR2 is SYDVKM. This CDR3 comprises 18 residues. V was cut by 2 bases and J by 3 bases, with 23 bases left in between. This CDR3 reads CASSLEIRGSFFYYEQYF. In DNA, the CDR3 is TGTGCCAGCAGTTTAGAGATTAGGGGCAGTTTTTTCTACTACGAGCAGTACTTC.

This clone is a singleton in its sample. The chain has TRBV27 and TRBJ1-2; 9 bases align to TRBD1. The CDR3 runs to 17 residues. V lost 3 bases and J lost 0; bases outside the gene matches: 8. Germline-derived CDR1 and CDR2 are MNHEY and SMNVEV (reference sequence). As DNA, the CDR3 is TGTGCCAGCAGTTTCCGGGACAGGGCGAAAGCTAACTATGGCTACACCTTC. Translation: CASSFRDRAKANYGYTF.

The chain joins TRBV4-1 to TRBJ2-1, with D possibly TRBD2 on 6 matching bases. CDR1 is MGHRA and CDR2 is YSYEKL in the germline V gene. The CDR3 extends over 15 amino acids. V lost 1 base to trimming and J lost 7 bases, with 14 bases between them. Here the CDR3 reads CASSQVTGTRNEQFF. For the CDR3, the DNA is TGCGCCAGCAGCCAAGTTACCGGGACTCGGAATGAGCAGTTCTTC.

On this clone: Within the sample, other DNA sequences also encode this same CDR3. The chain couples TRBV28 to TRBJ2-7; maybe TRBD2 (6 bases). The CDR3 has 12 amino acids. V lost 6 bases and J 4 bases, leaving 10 bases between the germline ends. CDR1 is MDHEN and CDR2 is SYDVKM in the germline V gene. As DNA, the CDR3 is TGTGCCAGCAGGGGACTTTCTTACGAGCAGTACTTC. Protein sequence: CASRGLSYEQYF.

Judged by abundance, this clone is medium-sized. The chain combines TRBV5-6 with TRBJ1-4, with a tentative D call TRBD1 (6 bases). Looked up from germline, CDR1 is SGHDT and CDR2 is YYEEEE. The CDR3 totals 13 residues. The V end was cut by 2 bases, the J end by 7 bases, with 9 bases between. The CDR3 region is CASSFEGGEKLFF. DNA for the CDR3: TGTGCCAGCAGCTTCGAAGGGGGTGAAAAACTGTTTTTT.

The table lists this clone with a few counts. V is TRBV28 and J is TRBJ2-7, with D possibly TRBD1 on 5 matching bases. V lost 6 bases to trimming and J lost 7 bases, with 10 bases between them. CDR1 MDHEN and CDR2 SYDVKM come from the germline V gene. The CDR3 contains 11 residues. The CDR3 here is CASSRGQEQYF. In DNA form, the CDR3 reads TGTGCCAGCAGCCGTGGACAAGAGCAGTACTTC.

The chain uses TRBV7-3 and TRBJ1-4, with a possible D match to TRBD1 (5 bases). CDR3 length: 13 amino acids. V shed 3 bases and J shed 7 bases, with 9 bases lying between them. CDR1 and CDR2 from the germline V gene are SGHTA and FQGTGA. The CDR3 loop reads CASSFKRGEKLFF. The CDR3 DNA is TGTGCCAGCAGCTTTAAAAGGGGTGAAAAACTGTTTTTT. The full variable domain, rest sourced from reference TRBV7-3 and TRBJ1-4, is GAGVSQTPSNKVTEKGKYVELRCDPISGHTALYWYRQSLGQGPEFLIYFQGTGAADDSGLPNDRFFAVRPEGSVSTLKIQRTERGDSAVYLCASSFKRGEKLFFGSGTQLSVL.

A few counts support this clone. The genes are TRBV25-1 and TRBJ1-5, with D maybe TRBD1 (6 bases). Per germline, CDR1 MGHDK and CDR2 SYGVNS. Trimming stripped 4 bases from V and 4 bases from J, with 14 bases between. The CDR3 totals 15 residues. This CDR3 reads CASSVGEGGNQPQHF. CDR3 coding DNA: TGTGCCAGCAGTGTGGGAGAAGGGGGGAATCAGCCCCAGCATTTT.

The V call is TRBV27, the J call TRBJ2-7; 12 bases line up with TRBD2. This CDR3 spans 16 amino acids. Germline lookup yields CDR1 MNHEY and CDR2 SMNVEV (reference sequence). J gave up 1 base and V 5 bases, and 6 bases lay outside the gene matches. The CDR3 loop is CASSTTGTSGSYEQYF. In DNA, the CDR3 is TGTGCCAGCAGTACGACAGGGACTAGCGGGTCCTACGAGCAGTACTTC.